This TCR beta chain is from a study of sequential checkpoint blockade in melanoma. The wider study: Randomization was 1:1 between first-line nivolumab→ipilimumab and ipilimumab→nivolumab. DNA from about a hundred pretreatment tumor samples underwent TCRβ immunosequencing. Each arm's sequence ended with maintenance nivolumab. Study-wide findings and caveats: Mutational load did not correlate with tumor T-cell fraction or clonality.

Stated treatment: randomized to nivolumab then ipilimumab (arm A) or the reverse (arm B). This table comes from immunoSEQ multiplex PCR, and its TCRdb copy is limited to in-frame clones, with some not included. The sample consists of about 13,000 clones, 25% to 30% of them appearing once. This clone was detected ten times or more. Its antigen is undetermined. The source material was tumor tissue (inferred from file names), sampled from a patient given nivolumab and ipilimumab in sequence. This TCR derives from a human donor with melanoma.

The CDR3 here is CASTQGSGRGNTF. DNA for the CDR3: TGTGCCAGCACCCAGGGCTCGGGCCGCGGAAACACCTTC. The rearrangement links TRBV6-8 to TRBJ1-2, with a possible D match to TRBD1 (5 bases). CDR3 length: 13 amino acids. V was pared by 7 bases and J by 12 bases, with 21 bases between. Germline V gene sequence: CDR1 MNHGY, CDR2 SAAAGT.